The 27 T cell receptor beta chains given below trace back to one sample, sequenced in a study of post-analysis software for immune sequencing data. What these receptors recognize is not known. Notes on the study in general: A handful of TRBV segments, including TRBV5-6, TRBV5-1 and TRBV20-1, were more frequent in patients than controls.

The library was made from cDNA and included unique molecular identifiers. TCRdb analysed the PCR reads with MiXCR anew, one entry per CDR3 protein. The table includes some 450,000 distinct CDR3 sequences, less than 45% detected once. Material: blood. Receptors originate from a girl aged 10 to 17 with multiple sclerosis.

A few counts support this clonotype. The chain recombines TRBV6-5 with TRBJ2-3; D possibly corresponds to TRBD2 (6 bases). V was shortened by 2 bases and J by 3 bases, with 18 bases between the two germline ends. CDR1 and CDR2 from the germline V gene are MNHEY and SVGAGI. This CDR3 comprises 17 residues. The CDR3 is CASSYGRVSGATDTQYF. CDR3 coding DNA: TGTGCCAGCAGTTACGGGCGGGTCTCGGGAGCTACAGATACGCAGTATTTT.

This clonotype appeared a few times. The chain is built from TRBV30 and TRBJ1-2, with D unclear. Trimming shortened V by 0 bases and J by 3 bases, and 8 bases separated the two germline ends. Germline V CDR1 and CDR2: GTSNPN, SVGIG (reference sequence). This CDR3 is 13 amino acids long. CDR3 DNA: TGTGCCTGGAGTGTTGACACCTACTATGGCTACACCTTC. It yields the protein CAWSVDTYYGYTF.

This CDR3 is CASRAPRDRGHGYTF. CDR3 DNA: TGTGCCAGCCGAGCCCCCCGGGACAGGGGGCATGGCTACACCTTC. The chain is built from TRBV9 and TRBJ1-2; 12 nucleotides agree with TRBD1. This CDR3 has 15 amino acids. V gave up 7 bases and J gave up 6 bases; unmatched junction bases: 10. In germline, CDR1 is SGDLS, CDR2 YYNGEE.

The genes are TRBV27 and TRBJ2-7, with 9 bases aligning to TRBD1. V lost 8 bases to trimming and J lost 5 bases; unmatched junction nucleotides: 1. Germline CDR1 is MNHEY and CDR2 is SMNVEV (reference sequence). This CDR3 is 11 amino acids long. CDR3 residues: CASGTGNEQYF. In nucleotides, the CDR3 is TGTGCCAGCGGGACAGGGAACGAGCAGTACTTC.

This clonotype has just a few counts. The chain couples TRBV10-3 to TRBJ2-7; 10 bases align to TRBD1. J lost 3 bases, V lost 5 bases, and 4 bases had no gene match. CDR1 is ENHRY and CDR2 is SYGVKD in the germline V gene. This CDR3 spans 14 amino acids. Here the CDR3 reads CAISWGQGRYEQYF. In DNA, the CDR3 is TGTGCCATCAGTTGGGGACAGGGGCGCTACGAGCAGTACTTC.

The chain combines TRBV27 with TRBJ1-2; D ambiguous. Germline-derived CDR1 and CDR2 are MNHEY and SMNVEV (reference sequence). Trimming pared 5 bases from V and 4 bases from J, leaving 8 bases between. The CDR3 totals 12 residues. The chain's CDR3 is CASSTDGYGYTF. The CDR3 DNA sequence: TGTGCCAGCAGTACGGACGGCTATGGCTACACCTTC.

This clonotype came up a few times. The V gene is TRBV28, the J gene TRBJ2-7; D remains ambiguous. Germline-derived CDR1 and CDR2 are MDHEN and SYDVKM. CDR3 length equals 13 residues. V dropped 3 bases and J dropped 5 bases, with 11 bases sitting between them. The CDR3 reads CASSLSRPHEQYF. DNA of the CDR3: TGTGCCAGCAGTTTGTCGAGGCCCCACGAGCAGTACTTC.

The J gene is TRBJ2-7, the V gene TRBV15; no clear D. Germline assignment: CDR1 LNHNV and CDR2 YYDKDF (reference sequence). The CDR3 covers 13 residues. V was trimmed by 0 bases and J by 7 bases, leaving 10 bases between them. CDR3 sequence reads: CATSRDLWGEQYF. In DNA form, the CDR3 reads TGTGCCACCAGCAGAGATCTCTGGGGAGAGCAGTACTTC.

Comments on this clonotype: At one end the junction does not follow the germline gene, possibly because of a read error. The chain combines TRBV27 with TRBJ2-4; a possible D gene is TRBD2 (5 bases). The J call is uncertain, as TRBJ2-7 better fits the DNA end. Looked up from germline, CDR1 is MNHEY and CDR2 is SMNVEV (reference sequence). The CDR3 is 15 residues long. CDR3: CACSLEPQTTYEQYF. CDR3 DNA: TGTGCCTGCAGTTTAGAACCCCAGACTACCTACGAGCAGTACTTC.

The J gene is TRBJ2-1, the V gene TRBV6-2 or TRBV6-3, with TRBD1 matching 7 bases. Germline V gene data show CDR1 as MNHEY and CDR2 as SVGEGT. The CDR3 sequence is 14 residues long. The V and J ends lost 2 bases and 8 bases, in that order; junction bases with no gene match: 6. The CDR3 DNA follows: TGTGCCAGCAGTTACAGACAGGGTCCGTATGAGCAGTTCTTC. This gives the protein CASSYRQGPYEQFF.

The chain joins TRBV6-1 to TRBJ1-1; D remains unclear. Trimming cost V 3 bases and J 1 base, with 15 bases left between them. The germline V gene has CDR1 MNHNS and CDR2 SASEGT. CDR3 length equals 16 residues. The CDR3 reads CASSDPDLEANTEAFF. CDR3 nucleotide sequence: TGTGCCAGCAGTGACCCGGATTTGGAGGCGAACACTGAAGCTTTCTTT.

The V and J genes are TRBV5-1 and TRBJ2-7; 8 bases line up with TRBD1. The germline CDR1 and CDR2 sequences are SGHRS and YFSETQ. Trimming removed 3 bases from V and 3 bases from J; junction bases left unmatched: 5. The CDR3 runs 14 residues. Written as DNA, the CDR3 is TGCGCCAGCAGCTCAGGGGGCCTCGGCTACGAGCAGTACTTC. Its protein product is CASSSGGLGYEQYF.

CDR3 sequence (DNA): TGCAGTGCTAGAGCGGCTAGCGGGTACCGCAATGAGCAGTTCTTC. Its translation is CSARAASGYRNEQFF. The V and J genes are TRBV20-1 and TRBJ2-1; 8 bases align to TRBD2. Trimming cost V 1 base and J 6 bases; bases outside gene matches: 8. The length of the CDR3 is 15 residues. Germline values: CDR1 DFQATT, CDR2 SNEGSKA (reference sequence).

This chain connects TRBV5-1 to TRBJ2-5; 9 nucleotides match TRBD2. The CDR3 runs 15 residues. CDR1 and CDR2 from the germline V gene are SGHRS and YFSETQ. Trimming took 2 bases from V and 1 from J; bases not matched to a gene: 3. CDR3 in amino acids: CASSFGGGGQETQYF. The CDR3 bases are TGCGCCAGCAGCTTTGGCGGGGGGGGCCAAGAGACCCAGTACTTC.

The V call is TRBV2, the J call TRBJ1-1; no clear D. V dropped 2 bases and J dropped 0 bases, with 13 bases sitting between them. The CDR3 length is 16 residues. Germline V CDR1 and CDR2: SNHLY, FYNNEI. The CDR3 nucleotides are TGTGCCAGCAGTGAAATTCACGGGCGAGTGAACACTGAAGCTTTCTTT. Amino acid sequence: CASSEIHGRVNTEAFF.

In its sample, this clonotype was seen a few times. The V gene is TRBV28, the J gene TRBJ1-5; D is ambiguous. Germline assignment: CDR1 MDHEN and CDR2 SYDVKM. The CDR3 is made up of 13 amino acids. V lost 5 bases, J lost 3 bases, and 8 bases lay in between. The CDR3 loop reads CASSRALNQPQHF. The CDR3 nucleotides read TGTGCCAGCAGTAGGGCCCTCAATCAGCCCCAGCATTTT.

The chain carries TRBV28 and TRBJ2-1, with D perhaps matching TRBD2 (6 bases). The CDR3 totals 15 residues. V was trimmed by 7 bases and J by 4 bases, leaving 17 bases between them. Looked up from germline, CDR1 is MDHEN and CDR2 is SYDVKM. The DNA of the CDR3 is TGTGCCAGCAAGGGACTCCGCGGGGCTTACAATGAGCAGTTCTTC. Protein: CASKGLRGAYNEQFF.

The chain employs TRBV15 and TRBJ2-6, with 14 bases fitting TRBD2. Per germline, CDR1 LNHNV and CDR2 YYDKDF (reference sequence). The trim removed 3 bases at V and 2 bases at J, leaving 9 bases unmatched. This CDR3 region has 20 residues. CDR3 bases: TGTGCCACCAGCAGGGTTCCCTTGGGACTAGCGGGAGCTGGGGCCAACGTCCTGACTTTC. Protein product: CATSRVPLGLAGAGANVLTF.

The gene calls are TRBV29-1 and TRBJ2-1; possibly TRBD2 for D (6 bases). V lost 3 bases and J lost 6, with 12 bases in between. The CDR3 is 13 amino acids. Germline V lookup: CDR1 SQVTM, CDR2 ANQGSEA. The chain's CDR3 is CSVDRGSGNEQFF. CDR3 bases: TGCAGCGTTGACCGGGGGAGCGGCAATGAGCAGTTCTTC.

In this sample, this clonotype turned up a few times. The chain couples TRBV5-1 to TRBJ2-3; 10 positions agree with TRBD2. Germline V gene sequence: CDR1 SGHRS, CDR2 YFSETQ. The CDR3 loop spans 17 amino acids. V lost 0 bases, J lost 5 bases, and 9 bases stayed unmatched. The CDR3 bases are TGCGCCAGCAGCTTGGCCCTCCTAGCGGGAGTGGGAGATACGCAGTATTTT. Protein: CASSLALLAGVGDTQYF.

Note on this clonotype: The junction and the germline gene differ at one end; a read error may be behind it. The chain has TRBV10-1 and TRBJ2-4, with D maybe TRBD2 (5 bases). The J call may be mistaken, given a closer DNA end match to TRBJ2-7. This CDR3 contains 13 residues. Germline V gene sequence: CDR1 WNHNN, CDR2 SYGVQD (reference sequence). CDR3 sequence: CAGSEGRFYEQYF. CDR3 sequence (DNA): TGCGCCGGCAGTGAGGGAAGATTCTACGAGCAGTACTTC.

The chain couples TRBV20-1 to TRBJ2-3; D ambiguous. Trimming removed 1 base from V and 2 bases from J, with 13 bases in between. This CDR3 is 15 amino acids long. Germline values: CDR1 DFQATT, CDR2 SNEGSKA (reference sequence). In DNA, the CDR3 is TGCAGTGCTAGAGGCAAGTCGCTAGACACAGATACGCAGTATTTT. Protein product: CSARGKSLDTDTQYF.

The CDR3 protein is CSARGTLNTEAFF. The CDR3, as DNA: TGCAGTGCTAGAGGGACTCTGAACACTGAAGCTTTCTTT. The chain recombines TRBV20-1 with TRBJ1-1; D remains ambiguous. CDR1 is DFQATT and CDR2 is SNEGSKA in the germline V gene (reference sequence). The CDR3 runs 13 residues. Trimming cost V 1 base and J 0 bases, with 6 bases left between them.

The rearrangement links TRBV6-1 to TRBJ2-2, with 12 bases matching TRBD1. The germline gives CDR1 MNHNS, CDR2 SASEGT. Trimming at V came to 6 bases and at J to 4 bases, leaving 12 bases not matched to a gene. This CDR3 region has 18 residues. This CDR3 is CASSRTGTGGEGTGELFF. CDR3 sequence (DNA): TGTGCCAGCAGCCGGACCGGGACAGGGGGCGAGGGCACCGGGGAGCTGTTTTTT.

This clonotype came up a few times. This chain connects TRBV5-1 to TRBJ2-3; TRBD2 is a possible D gene (6 bases). There are 16 residues in the CDR3. The V end was cut by 0 bases, the J end by 4 bases, with 15 bases between. Germline V gene lookup returns CDR1 SGHRS and CDR2 YFSETQ. This CDR3 is CASSLAGTLQADTQYF. DNA of the CDR3: TGCGCCAGCAGCTTGGCCGGGACTCTTCAAGCAGATACGCAGTATTTT.

The table lists this clonotype with a few counts. The J gene is TRBJ1-5, the V gene TRBV20-1, with D perhaps matching TRBD1 (5 bases). The CDR3 is made up of 14 amino acids. In germline, CDR1 is DFQATT, CDR2 SNEGSKA (reference sequence). Trimming removed 6 bases at V and 3 bases at J, with 15 bases between. The CDR3 reads CSALVGGTNQPQHF. Here the CDR3 DNA reads TGCAGTGCCCTAGTCGGGGGAACCAATCAGCCCCAGCATTTT.

A remark on this clonotype: Its ends do not fully match the called genes, so a read error is possible. The chain is built from TRBV6-5 and TRBJ2-4; 7 bases line up with TRBD1. Germline V gene data show CDR1 as MNHEY and CDR2 as SVGAGI. CDR3 size: 13 residues. The CDR3 DNA reads TGTGCCAGCAGTTCCCGGACAGGTGGGATTCAGGACTTC. Translated: CASSSRTGGIQDF.